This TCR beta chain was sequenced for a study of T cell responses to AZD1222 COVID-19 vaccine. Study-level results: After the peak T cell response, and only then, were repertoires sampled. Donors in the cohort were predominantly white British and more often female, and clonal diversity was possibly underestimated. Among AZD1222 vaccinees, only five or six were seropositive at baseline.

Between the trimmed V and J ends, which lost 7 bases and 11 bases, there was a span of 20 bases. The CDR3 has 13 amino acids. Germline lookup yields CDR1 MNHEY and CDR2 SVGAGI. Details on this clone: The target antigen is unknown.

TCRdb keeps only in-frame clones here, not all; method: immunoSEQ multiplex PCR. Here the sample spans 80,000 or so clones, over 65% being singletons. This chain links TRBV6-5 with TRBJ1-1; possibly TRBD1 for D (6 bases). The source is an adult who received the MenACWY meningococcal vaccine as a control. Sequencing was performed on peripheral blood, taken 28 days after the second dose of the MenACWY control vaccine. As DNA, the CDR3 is TGTGCCAGCACCCAGACTCTACAGGGATCGGCTTTCTTT. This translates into CASTQTLQGSAFF.